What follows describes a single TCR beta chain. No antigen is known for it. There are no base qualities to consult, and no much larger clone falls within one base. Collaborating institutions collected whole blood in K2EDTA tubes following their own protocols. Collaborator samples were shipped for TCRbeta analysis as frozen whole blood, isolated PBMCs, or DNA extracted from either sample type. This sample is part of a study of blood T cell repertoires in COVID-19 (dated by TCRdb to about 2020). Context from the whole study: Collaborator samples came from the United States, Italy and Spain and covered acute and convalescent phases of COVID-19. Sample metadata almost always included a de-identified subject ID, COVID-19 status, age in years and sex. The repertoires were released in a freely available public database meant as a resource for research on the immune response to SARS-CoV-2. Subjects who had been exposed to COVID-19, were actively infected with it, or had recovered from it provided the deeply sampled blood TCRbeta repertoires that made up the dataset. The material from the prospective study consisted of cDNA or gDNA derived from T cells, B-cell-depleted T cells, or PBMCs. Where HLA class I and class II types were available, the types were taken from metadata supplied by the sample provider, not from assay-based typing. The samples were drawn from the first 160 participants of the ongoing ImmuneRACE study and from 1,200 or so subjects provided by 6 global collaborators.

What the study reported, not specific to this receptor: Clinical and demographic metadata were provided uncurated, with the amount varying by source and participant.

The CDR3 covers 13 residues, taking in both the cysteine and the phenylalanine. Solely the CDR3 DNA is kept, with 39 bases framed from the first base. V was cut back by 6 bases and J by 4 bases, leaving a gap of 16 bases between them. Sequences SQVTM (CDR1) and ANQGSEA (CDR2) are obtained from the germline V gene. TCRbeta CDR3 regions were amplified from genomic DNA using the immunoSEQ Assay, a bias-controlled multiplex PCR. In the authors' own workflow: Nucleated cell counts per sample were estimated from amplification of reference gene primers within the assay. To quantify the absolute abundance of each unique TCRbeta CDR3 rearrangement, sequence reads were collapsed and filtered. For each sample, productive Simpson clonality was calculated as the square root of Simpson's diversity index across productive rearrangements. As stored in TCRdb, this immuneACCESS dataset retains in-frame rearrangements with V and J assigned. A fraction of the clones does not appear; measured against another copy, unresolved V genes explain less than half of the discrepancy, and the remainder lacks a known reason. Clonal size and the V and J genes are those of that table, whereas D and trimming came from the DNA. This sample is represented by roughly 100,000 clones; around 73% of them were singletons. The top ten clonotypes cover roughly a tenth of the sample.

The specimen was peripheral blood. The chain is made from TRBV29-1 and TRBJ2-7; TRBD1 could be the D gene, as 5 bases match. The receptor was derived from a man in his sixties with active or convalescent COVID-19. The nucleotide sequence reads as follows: TGCAGCGTGGACACCCCGGTGAGGTACGAGCAGTACTTC. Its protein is CSVDTPVRYEQYF.